These 13 T cell receptor beta chains were all obtained from the same sample, sequenced in a study of T cell clones after liver transplantation. Produced via immunoSEQ multiplex PCR; TCRdb's table is partial and in-frame only. The table lists fewer than 65,000 clones, about 86% of them singletons. Sequencing used CD8+ T cells from blood, obtained 12 months after liver transplant. These receptors came from a human patient who received a liver transplant. A share of the T cells may be of graft donor origin.

This chain uses TRBV10-3 with TRBJ2-7, with 8 bases identical to TRBD2. This CDR3 has 14 residues. Per the germline V gene, CDR1 is ENHRY and CDR2 is SYGVKD. Unmatched junction bases numbered 8, after V lost 7 bases and J lost 3 bases. CDR3 DNA sequence: TGTGCCATCATGGAAATGAGCGGGAGCTACGAGCAGTACTTC. This sequence encodes CAIMEMSGSYEQYF.

The rearrangement joins TRBV10-2 to TRBJ1-1, with D unclear. The CDR3 is made up of 15 amino acids. V lost 6 bases, J lost 0 bases, and 14 bases lay in between. Germline V CDR1 and CDR2: WSHSY, SAAADI. Written as DNA, the CDR3 is TGCGCCAGCAGGGAACCACAGCTGTTGAACACTGAAGCTTTCTTT. Protein sequence: CASREPQLLNTEAFF.

J is TRBJ1-1 and V is TRBV10-3; perhaps TRBD1 as D (5 bases). V lost 4 bases and J lost 4, with 16 bases in between. This CDR3 is 15 amino acids long. Germline assignment: CDR1 ENHRY and CDR2 SYGVKD. The CDR3 coding sequence is TGTGCCATCAGTGGGACTTTAGGGACCGGCACTGAAGCTTTCTTT. Protein product: CAISGTLGTGTEAFF.

The rearrangement joins TRBV28 to TRBJ1-4; 10 bases line up with TRBD1. The CDR3 contains 15 residues. V dropped 5 bases and J dropped 8; count of bases not matched to a gene: 8. CDR1 MDHEN and CDR2 SYDVKM come from the germline V gene. Here the CDR3 DNA reads TGTGCCAGCAGTCCCCCCGGGACAGGGGACGAAAAACTGTTTTTT. Residues: CASSPPGTGDEKLFF. The variable domain in full, completed from reference TRBV28 and TRBJ1-4, reads DVKVTQSSRYLVKRTGEKVFLECVQDMDHENMFWYRQDPGLGLRLIYFSYDVKMKEKGDIPEGYSVSREKKERFSLILESASTNQTSMYLCASSPPGTGDEKLFFGSGTQLSVL.

The rearrangement uses TRBV7-9 and TRBJ2-7; D remains unclear. V was clipped by 2 bases and J by 6 bases, with 8 bases between them. The CDR3 covers 12 residues. Germline CDR1 SEHNR, CDR2 FQNEAQ (reference sequence). The DNA for the CDR3 is TGTGCCAGCAGCTTACGCCTTTCCGAGCAGTACTTC. Its protein product is CASSLRLSEQYF.

The chain employs TRBV4-3 and TRBJ2-1, with 10 bases matching TRBD2. Germline V CDR1 and CDR2: LGHNA, YSLEER. Losses at the gene ends were 0 bases for V and 8 bases for J; bases not matched to a gene: 13. This CDR3 has 18 amino acids. CDR3 loop: CASSQDQVWLAGVYEQFF. The CDR3 nucleotides read TGCGCCAGCAGCCAAGATCAAGTGTGGCTAGCGGGAGTCTATGAGCAGTTCTTC.

The gene calls are TRBV18 and TRBJ2-7; D is uncertain. The V end lost 1 base, the J end lost 6 bases, and 19 bases lay between the germline ends. The germline gives CDR1 KGHSH, CDR2 LQKENI. The CDR3 sequence is 16 residues long. The CDR3: CASSPQETPDYREQYF. CDR3 nucleotide sequence: TGTGCCAGCTCACCACAAGAGACTCCCGATTATCGCGAGCAGTACTTC.

This clone has more than one count but fewer than ten. J is TRBJ1-2 and V is TRBV5-6, with 7 bases that match TRBD1. From germline, CDR1 is SGHDT and CDR2 YYEEEE. The junction had 4 bases not matched to a gene; V was cut back by 5 bases and J by 0 bases. CDR3 size: 14 residues. The CDR3: CASRHQGANYGYTF. DNA for the CDR3: TGTGCCAGCAGGCATCAGGGGGCTAACTATGGCTACACCTTC. Full variable domain (remainder filled in from reference TRBV5-6 and TRBJ1-2): DAGVTQSPTHLIKTRGQQVTLRCSPKSGHDTVSWYQQALGQGPQFIFQYYEEEERQRGNFPDRFSGHQFPNYSSELNVNALLLGDSALYLCASRHQGANYGYTFGSGTRLTVV.

The chain employs TRBV6-5 and TRBJ2-2; D unclear. Between the trimmed V and J ends, which lost 6 bases and 4 bases, there was a span of 9 bases. The CDR3 is 13 residues long. CDR1 MNHEY and CDR2 SVGAGI come from the germline V gene. In DNA, the CDR3 is TGTGCCAGCAGAGAAGTCGGCACCGGGGAGCTGTTTTTT. Translation gives CASREVGTGELFF.

V is TRBV28 and J is TRBJ2-1, with 7 bases that match TRBD2. The germline V gene encodes CDR1 MDHEN and CDR2 SYDVKM. Unmatched junction bases numbered 11, after V lost 6 bases and J lost 6 bases. This CDR3 is built from 15 residues. CDR3 coding DNA: TGTGCCAGCAGCACCACTAGCGAGTTAGGCAATGAGCAGTTCTTC. It codes for CASSTTSELGNEQFF.

This chain's CDR3 is CASSLVSSAPDEKLFF. The CDR3 DNA sequence: TGTGCCAGCAGCTTAGTATCATCGGCGCCGGATGAAAAACTGTTTTTT. The J gene is TRBJ1-4, the V gene TRBV7-6, with no clear D. The CDR3 is 16 amino acids. The V gene lost 1 base and the J gene lost 6 bases, with 15 bases spanning the gap. Germline V gene data show CDR1 as SGHVS and CDR2 as FNYEAQ.

This clone was seen only a few times. The chain joins TRBV7-9 to TRBJ2-1; unclear D gene. CDR3 length equals 13 residues. Germline values: CDR1 SEHNR, CDR2 FQNEAQ (reference sequence). Trimming shortened V by 3 bases and J by 6 bases, and 9 bases separated the two germline ends. The CDR3 DNA follows: TGTGCCAGCAGCTTGACAATCCTCAATGAGCAGTTCTTC. Encoded protein: CASSLTILNEQFF.

V usage is TRBV6-5 and J usage is TRBJ2-1; D remains unclear. Trimming removed 3 bases at V and 4 bases at J, with 13 bases between. The V gene's germline CDR1 is MNHEY and CDR2 SVGAGI. The CDR3 has 15 amino acids. The CDR3 DNA reads as TGTGCCAGCAGTTATAGTCGGGCAAATTACAATGAGCAGTTCTTC. As protein: CASSYSRANYNEQFF.